These 30 T cell receptor beta chains share one sample of origin, sequenced in a study of PD-1 blockade in classical Hodgkin lymphoma. Some clones are missing from TCRdb's copy, which holds only in-frame ones; the method was immunoSEQ multiplex PCR. In the table there are about 3,700 clones, 72% of which are singletons. This sample's time point: cycle 4 day 1 (C4D1), after about 6 weeks of nivolumab. Brentuximab vedotin exposure varied among the patients, all of whom had relapsed after autologous stem cell transplantation. It was by magnetic negative selection that CD8+ T cells were isolated from thawed PBMCs. This sample comprised CD8+ T cells from blood, obtained before the fourth cycle of nivolumab. The receptor source for this set is a human donor with classical Hodgkin lymphoma.

The V and J genes are TRBV5-5 and TRBJ1-4; TRBD1 is a possible D gene (6 bases). Germline CDR1 SGHKS, CDR2 YYEKEE (reference sequence). This CDR3 comprises 17 residues. The V end was cut by 3 bases, the J end by 0 bases, with 15 bases between. In nucleotides, the CDR3 is TGTGCCAGCAGCTCCCGGACAGAGCTAACAACTAATGAAAAACTGTTTTTT. Translated: CASSSRTELTTNEKLFF.

This chain links TRBV25-1 with TRBJ1-1, with 9 bases lining up with TRBD1. Germline assignment: CDR1 MGHDK and CDR2 SYGVNS. The V gene end was trimmed by 4 bases and the J gene end by 5 bases; junction bases not matched to a gene: 8. The CDR3 has 15 amino acids. CDR3 DNA sequence: TGTGCCAGCAGTGCCGGACAGGGGAAGAGGACTGAAGCTTTCTTT. This encodes CASSAGQGKRTEAFF.

This clone is medium-sized (0.01 to 0.1%). The chain employs TRBV10-3 and TRBJ1-1; D is possibly TRBD1 (5 bases). Looked up from germline, CDR1 is ENHRY and CDR2 is SYGVKD. V was shortened by 1 base and J by 6 bases, with 12 bases between the two germline ends. The CDR3 length is 14 residues. The CDR3 sequence is CAISEWARGAEAFF. CDR3 coding DNA: TGTGCCATCAGTGAGTGGGCCCGGGGCGCTGAAGCTTTCTTT.

The chain recombines TRBV5-1 with TRBJ2-2, with a possible D match to TRBD2 (7 bases). CDR3 size: 17 residues. Trimming pared 0 bases from V and 0 bases from J, leaving 12 bases between. CDR1 SGHRS and CDR2 YFSETQ come from the germline V gene. CDR3 bases: TGCGCCAGCAGCTTGGACTGGGGGGGCGCGAACACCGGGGAGCTGTTTTTT. Its protein is CASSLDWGGANTGELFF.

This chain uses TRBV4-3 with TRBJ2-3; 9 bases fit TRBD2. V was pared by 0 bases and J by 2 bases, with 12 bases of the junction left unmatched. The V gene's germline CDR1 is LGHNA and CDR2 YSLEER. CDR3 length: 19 amino acids. The CDR3 DNA follows: TGCGCCAGCAGCCAAGAGATGGGGCAGGTAGCGGGAGTCACAGATACGCAGTATTTT. Protein sequence: CASSQEMGQVAGVTDTQYF.

The genes are TRBV4-1 and TRBJ1-6; D may be TRBD1 (5 bases). CDR3 size: 13 residues. The ends were cut back, 5 bases at V and 11 bases at J, with 13 bases in the middle. Germline CDR1 and CDR2: MGHRA and YSYEKL. CDR3 DNA sequence: TGCGCCAGCAGCTTTCTCGAAGGGGCACCCCTCCACTTT. This sequence encodes CASSFLEGAPLHF.

This chain connects TRBV5-4 to TRBJ2-5; 11 bases align to TRBD1. Per the germline V gene, CDR1 is SGHNT and CDR2 is YYREEE (reference sequence). Trimming removed 3 bases from V and 5 bases from J; junction bases left unmatched: 3. The CDR3 runs to 14 residues. The CDR3 DNA reads as TGTGCCAGCAGCTCGGGACAGGGGGTCGAGACCCAGTACTTC. Amino acid sequence: CASSSGQGVETQYF.

J is TRBJ1-4 and V is TRBV6-5, with 7 bases identical to TRBD1. Unmatched junction bases numbered 6, after V lost 5 bases and J lost 6 bases. Germline-derived CDR1 and CDR2 are MNHEY and SVGAGI. The CDR3 has 14 residues. The CDR3 is CASSPGGSYEKLFF. The CDR3 nucleotides read TGTGCCAGCAGTCCAGGGGGTTCCTATGAAAAACTGTTTTTT.

The chain employs TRBV27 and TRBJ2-7; 8 nucleotides match TRBD2. There are 15 residues in the CDR3. The germline CDR1 and CDR2 sequences are MNHEY and SMNVEV (reference sequence). V trimming: 0 bases; J trimming: 2 bases; junction bases outside the gene matches: 3. The CDR3 is CASSLSPGGPYEQYF. The CDR3 DNA follows: TGTGCCAGCAGTTTATCGCCGGGGGGGCCCTACGAGCAGTACTTC.

This clone came up a few times. This chain links TRBV29-1 with TRBJ2-3; maybe TRBD1 (6 bases). This CDR3 is 12 amino acids long. V was clipped by 3 bases and J by 7 bases, with 11 bases between them. The germline V gene encodes CDR1 SQVTM and CDR2 ANQGSEA. The DNA of the CDR3 is TGCAGCGTTGATAGGGGGAGAAATACGCAGTATTTT. Translating it yields CSVDRGRNTQYF.

The chain uses TRBV7-9 and TRBJ1-1; maybe TRBD1 (5 bases). This CDR3 has 15 residues. Trimming shortened V by 5 bases and J by 4 bases, and 17 bases separated the two germline ends. Looked up from germline, CDR1 is SEHNR and CDR2 is FQNEAQ (reference sequence). The CDR3 reads CASSVQTRGGTEAFF. The CDR3 DNA follows: TGTGCCAGCAGCGTCCAGACGAGGGGCGGCACTGAAGCTTTCTTT.

The CDR3 reads CASSFRARNKTSGNTIYF. The CDR3 DNA sequence: TGCGCCAGCAGCTTTAGGGCCCGGAATAAAACCTCTGGAAACACCATATATTTT. The chain recombines TRBV5-1 with TRBJ1-3; D unclear. V shed 2 bases and J shed 0 bases, with 18 bases lying between them. The CDR3 contains 18 residues. CDR1 is SGHRS and CDR2 is YFSETQ in the germline V gene. Complete variable domain (other parts from reference TRBV5-1 and TRBJ1-3): KAGVTQTPRYLIKTRGQQVTLSCSPISGHRSVSWYQQTPGQGLQFLFEYFSETQRNKGNFPGRFSGRQFSNSRSEMNVSTLELGDSALYLCASSFRARNKTSGNTIYFGEGSWLTVV.

J is TRBJ2-7 and V is TRBV6-5; D is unresolved. The CDR3 loop spans 15 amino acids. Trimming cost V 9 bases and J 0 bases, with 18 bases left between them. The V gene's germline CDR1 is MNHEY and CDR2 SVGAGI. The CDR3: CARPLMGFLSYEQYV. The CDR3 nucleotides are TGTGCCAGGCCTCTTATGGGATTCCTCTCCTACGAGCAGTACGTC.

The chain employs TRBV4-3 and TRBJ1-2; D is perhaps TRBD1 (5 bases). This CDR3 has 16 residues. Trimming took off 0 bases at V and 8 bases at J, with 19 bases between the two ends. Germline CDR1 is LGHNA and CDR2 is YSLEER. The CDR3 DNA reads as TGCGCCAGCAGCCAAGACCCTGGGACCTCCCCTAGGGGCTACACCTTC. Encoded protein: CASSQDPGTSPRGYTF.

The rearrangement links TRBV7-2 to TRBJ2-5; weak D call: TRBD2 (6 bases). V lost 5 bases to trimming and J lost 11 bases, with 12 bases between them. The CDR3 runs to 11 residues. Germline V gives CDR1 SGHTA, CDR2 FQGNSA. The CDR3 nucleotides read TGTGCCAGCAGCCTCCCGGGGGAGCAGTACTTC. It yields the protein CASSLPGEQYF. The entire variable domain, with the rest obtained from reference TRBV7-2 and TRBJ2-5, is as follows: GAGVSQSPSNKVTEKGKDVELRCDPISGHTALYWYRQSLGQGLEFLIYFQGNSAPDKSGLPSDRFSAERTGGSVSTLTIQRTQQEDSAVYLCASSLPGEQYFGPGTRLLVL.

The J gene is TRBJ2-1, the V gene TRBV6-4, with D maybe TRBD2 (7 bases). Trimming pared 5 bases from V and 4 bases from J, leaving 18 bases between. Germline assignment: CDR1 MRHNA and CDR2 SNTAGT. The CDR3 loop spans 16 amino acids. CDR3 sequence: CASSPRWGGPYNEQFF. The DNA of the CDR3 is TGTGCCAGCAGTCCCCGGTGGGGGGGGCCTTACAATGAGCAGTTCTTC.

The chain is built from TRBV27 and TRBJ2-1; TRBD2 aligns across 7 bases. V shed 5 bases and J 9 bases; nucleotides not matched to a gene: 10. The CDR3 contains 14 residues. The germline V gene encodes CDR1 MNHEY and CDR2 SMNVEV (reference sequence). CDR3 amino acids: CASSPQKGGSEQFF. CDR3 nucleotides: TGTGCCAGCAGTCCCCAGAAGGGCGGGAGTGAGCAGTTCTTC.

This chain uses TRBV9 with TRBJ2-1; 7 bases are a match to TRBD2. This CDR3 contains 15 residues. Trimming at V came to 2 bases and at J to 5 bases, leaving 7 bases not matched to a gene. Per germline, CDR1 SGDLS and CDR2 YYNGEE. The CDR3, as DNA: TGTGCCAGCAGCGTCGGACTAGTCGGGAACAATGAGCAGTTCTTC. It is translated as CASSVGLVGNNEQFF. The full variable domain, rest sourced from reference TRBV9 and TRBJ2-1, is DSGVTQTPKHLITATGQRVTLRCSPRSGDLSVYWYQQSLDQGLQFLIQYYNGEERAKGNILERFSAQQFPDLHSELNLSSLELGDSALYFCASSVGLVGNNEQFFGPGTRLTVL.

A few counts support this clone. V is TRBV7-6 and J is TRBJ2-6; 7 bases fit TRBD1. CDR3 length: 16 amino acids. Germline-derived CDR1 and CDR2 are SGHVS and FNYEAQ. V gave up 5 bases and J gave up 0 bases; unmatched junction bases: 4. This CDR3 reads CASSQGQLSGANVLTF. The CDR3 region has the DNA TGTGCCAGCAGCCAGGGACAGCTCTCTGGGGCCAACGTCCTGACTTTC.

The DNA for the CDR3 is TGTGCCAGCAGTATATACGGGGGCAACGAGCAGTTCTTC. Amino acid sequence: CASSIYGGNEQFF. The chain uses TRBV27 and TRBJ2-1; D possibly matches TRBD1 or TRBD2 (6 bases each). Germline CDR1 reads MNHEY; CDR2 reads SMNVEV (reference sequence). The germline V and J ends were trimmed by 5 bases and 10 bases, with 15 bases remaining between them. The CDR3 is made up of 13 amino acids.

The rearrangement joins TRBV5-1 to TRBJ1-6; TRBD1 agrees at 9 bases. CDR1 is SGHRS and CDR2 is YFSETQ in the germline V gene. This CDR3 is 16 amino acids long. The ends lost 1 base at V and 11 bases at J; junction bases unmatched: 10. In nucleotides, the CDR3 is TGCGCCAGCAGCTTGAAAAATCCGGGACAGGGTGCACCCCTCCACTTT. Its translation is CASSLKNPGQGAPLHF. The full variable domain, completed using reference TRBV5-1 and TRBJ1-6, is KAGVTQTPRYLIKTRGQQVTLSCSPISGHRSVSWYQQTPGQGLQFLFEYFSETQRNKGNFPGRFSGRQFSNSRSEMNVSTLELGDSALYLCASSLKNPGQGAPLHFGNGTRLTVT.

V gene TRBV13 combines with J gene TRBJ2-1; TRBD2 agrees at 14 bases. The length of the CDR3 is 17 residues. Germline V gene lookup returns CDR1 PRHDT and CDR2 FYEKMQ (reference sequence). With 5 bases clipped from V and 6 bases from J, the junction kept 9 bases outside the gene matches. This chain's CDR3 is CASSPGTSGSFSNEQFF. The CDR3 nucleotides read TGTGCCAGCAGCCCCGGGACTAGCGGGAGTTTTTCCAATGAGCAGTTCTTC.

The chain recombines TRBV5-1 with TRBJ2-7; tentative D call: TRBD2 (6 bases). V gave up 3 bases and J gave up 0 bases, with 7 bases separating them. Germline lookup yields CDR1 SGHRS and CDR2 YFSETQ. CDR3 length equals 13 residues. CDR3 nucleotide sequence: TGCGCCAGCAGCTACGGGAGCTCCTACGAGCAGTACGTC. Its protein is CASSYGSSYEQYV.

V gene TRBV9 combines with J gene TRBJ2-3, with D tentatively TRBD2 (5 bases). The germline V gene has CDR1 SGDLS and CDR2 YYNGEE. The CDR3 loop spans 17 amino acids. Trimming shortened V by 4 bases and J by 0 bases, and 18 bases separated the two germline ends. CDR3: CASSLWERSTSTDTQYF. The CDR3, as DNA: TGTGCCAGCAGCCTGTGGGAGAGGTCCACTAGCACAGATACGCAGTATTTT.

This clone counts as large. The chain links TRBV13 to TRBJ1-6; TRBD1 aligns across 9 bases. Trimming took 0 bases from V and 7 from J; bases not matched to a gene: 1. The CDR3 runs 15 residues. Germline V gene lookup returns CDR1 PRHDT and CDR2 FYEKMQ (reference sequence). The CDR3 loop reads CASSLGTGGNSPLHF. CDR3 sequence (DNA): TGTGCCAGCAGCTTAGGCACAGGGGGCAATTCACCCCTCCACTTT.

The rearrangement links TRBV18 to TRBJ2-5, with a weak D call TRBD1 (6 bases). Germline V gene data show CDR1 as KGHSH and CDR2 as LQKENI. The CDR3 is 18 residues long. Trimming shortened V by 1 base and J by 0 bases, and 18 bases separated the two germline ends. The CDR3 DNA reads TGTGCCAGCTCACCACGATCCCCACAGGGTCGGTACCAAGAGACCCAGTACTTC. Amino acids: CASSPRSPQGRYQETQYF.

This chain uses TRBV4-1 with TRBJ2-3, with 9 positions matching TRBD2. Germline CDR1 and CDR2: MGHRA and YSYEKL. This CDR3 contains 18 residues. The V segment lost 0 bases and the J segment 0 bases; nucleotides outside the gene matches: 7. CDR3 sequence: CASSQDLDGLASTDTQYF. The CDR3 coding sequence is TGCGCCAGCAGCCAAGATCTTGATGGACTAGCGAGCACAGATACGCAGTATTTT.

CDR3 region: CASSSKDSNYGYTF. CDR3 nucleotides: TGCGCCAGCAGCTCGAAGGACAGTAACTATGGCTACACCTTC. The chain links TRBV5-1 to TRBJ1-2, with D tentatively TRBD1 (6 bases). CDR1 is SGHRS, CDR2 YFSETQ, per germline. Trimming took 3 bases from V and 1 from J, leaving 10 bases between them. CDR3 size: 14 residues.

The V call is TRBV5-6, the J call TRBJ1-1; no clear D gene. V was cut by 3 bases and J by 3 bases, with 18 bases left in between. CDR1 and CDR2 (germline): SGHDT, YYEEEE. The length of the CDR3 is 16 residues. CDR3 region: CASSSTPIAAYTEAFF. CDR3 in DNA: TGTGCCAGCAGCTCCACCCCTATCGCGGCGTACACTGAAGCTTTCTTT.

The rearrangement uses TRBV4-1 and TRBJ2-4; TRBD1 agrees at 11 bases. Looked up from germline, CDR1 is MGHRA and CDR2 is YSYEKL. This CDR3 is 20 amino acids long. V was pared by 0 bases and J by 1 base, with 11 bases of the junction left unmatched. CDR3 region: CASSQEGQGDIVAAKNIQYF. The CDR3 nucleotides read TGCGCCAGCAGCCAAGAGGGACAGGGGGATATCGTCGCGGCCAAAAACATTCAGTACTTC.